Listed below are T cell receptor beta chains from one sample, sequenced in a study of CD8 T cells in Susac syndrome. In TCRdb, the immunoSEQ multiplex PCR reads were re-called with MiXCR into one record per CDR3 protein. The sample carries 250,000 to 300,000 distinct CDR3 sequences, 85% recorded once. What was sequenced was CD8+ T cells from PBMCs. These TCRs come from a human donor with multiple sclerosis. CDR3s include the opening cysteine and the closing phenylalanine or tryptophan. Fields, in order: clone size, V gene, D gene, J gene, CDR3 DNA, CDR3 protein. The D gene is left open where the match is weak. Expanded clones are given a class, and other clones once, few, many or no size at all.

.	TRBV7-2	.	TRBJ1-5	TGTGCCAGCAGCTCCGCCGGCGGATATCAGCCCCAGCATTTT	CASSSAGGYQPQHF
.	TRBV30	.	TRBJ2-1	TGTGCCGGTCTTAGGGGTGAGCAGTTCTTC	CAGLRGEQFF
.	TRBV11-2	TRBD2	TRBJ2-7	TGTGCCAGCAGCCGTCAAATCGGTGAACTAGCGGAATACTACTACGAGCAGTACTTC	CASSRQIGELAEYYYEQYF
.	TRBV12-3/TRBV12-4	.	TRBJ2-7	TGTGCCAGCAGTTTTAATCGGGGATACGAGCAGTACTTC	CASSFNRGYEQYF
.	TRBV7-9	TRBD2	TRBJ2-7	TGTGCCAGCAGCTTGGCGGCGGGAGGCCCTAAAGAGCAGTACTTC	CASSLAAGGPKEQYF
few	TRBV4-3	TRBD1	TRBJ1-5	TGCGCCAGCAGCCAGGGACAGCCGGGCAGCAATCAGCCCCAGCATTTT	CASSQGQPGSNQPQHF
.	TRBV7-9	TRBD1	TRBJ1-2	TGTGCCAGCAGCCTCGGGACAGGGGAGGTCTTAGGCTACACCTTC	CASSLGTGEVLGYTF
few	TRBV4-2	.	TRBJ2-7	TGTGCCAGCAGCCACGCGAGGGGAGTCTCCTACGAGCAGTACTTC	CASSHARGVSYEQYF
.	TRBV5-6	.	TRBJ2-1	TGTGCCAGCAGCTCTACAGGGAACTCCTACAATGAGCAGTTCTTC	CASSSTGNSYNEQFF
once	TRBV4-3	.	TRBJ2-1	TGCGCCAGCAGCCAAGAAACAGGGCACCTTAATGAGCAGTTCTTC	CASSQETGHLNEQFF
.	TRBV11-2	.	TRBJ2-5	TGTGCCAGCAGCTCCCCTATGGGGGAGACCCAGTACTTC	CASSSPMGETQYF
.	TRBV28	.	TRBJ1-2	TGTGCCAGCACCCAGGGAGGGTCCCCCTATGGCTACACCTTC	CASTQGGSPYGYTF
.	TRBV7-9	.	TRBJ2-5	TGTGCCAGCAGTCGGACAGACTCCCAAGAGACCCAGTACTTC	CASSRTDSQETQYF
once	TRBV14	TRBD1	TRBJ1-1	TGTGCCAGCAGCCAATTGTCAGGGGGCTGGGACACTGAAGCTTTCTTT	CASSQLSGGWDTEAFF
.	TRBV6-5	TRBD2	TRBJ2-2	TGTGCCAACAGTTACTCGCTAGCGGGAGAAACCGGGGAGCTGTTTTTT	CANSYSLAGETGELFF
.	TRBV2	.	TRBJ2-1	TGTGCCAGCACCCCGACAGCCGAAATCAACGAGCAGTTCTTC	CASTPTAEINEQFF
.	TRBV3-1	.	TRBJ1-1	TGTGCCAGCAGTCCAGGGAGGAACACTGAAGCTTTCTTT	CASSPGRNTEAFF
once	TRBV10-3	TRBD1	TRBJ1-2	TGTGCCATCAGTGGTGGCGGGACAGGGTCCCAATATCTTACTGGCTACACCTTC	CAISGGGTGSQYLTGYTF
.	TRBV7-6	.	TRBJ1-5	TGTGCCAGCAGCTTAGCTCGTTATCAGCCCCAGCATTTT	CASSLARYQPQHF
.	TRBV4-3	.	TRBJ2-1	TGCGCCAGCAGCCAAGATCAACCTTCGAGTTACAATGAGCAGTTCTTC	CASSQDQPSSYNEQFF
.	TRBV5-1	.	TRBJ2-7	TGCGCCAGCAGCTTGGAGGGCAGGGGTTACTACGAGCAGTACTTC	CASSLEGRGYYEQYF
.	TRBV4-3	TRBD2	TRBJ2-1	TGCGCCAGCAGCCAAGTTCTAGCGGGGGACAATGAGCAGTTCTTC	CASSQVLAGDNEQFF
.	TRBV7-3	.	TRBJ2-3	TGTGCCAGCAGCTCTGAAAGCACAGATACGCAGTATTTT	CASSSESTDTQYF
.	TRBV3-1	.	TRBJ1-1	TGTGCCAGCAGCCAGGGCTGGAGGACTAACACTGAAGCTTTCTTT	CASSQGWRTNTEAFF
.	TRBV12-3/TRBV12-4	.	TRBJ1-1	TGTGCCAACACTGGGGGGAGAGGGTACACTGAAGCTTTCTTT	CANTGGRGYTEAFF
.	TRBV15	.	TRBJ2-5	TGTGCCACCAGCAGAGATGCGAGGCCCACTCAAGAGACCCAGTACTTC	CATSRDARPTQETQYF
.	TRBV5-1	.	TRBJ1-1	TGCGCCAGCAGCGCTGGGGGATTCGAAGCTTTCTTT	CASSAGGFEAFF
.	TRBV5-1	.	TRBJ1-1	TGCGCCAGCAGCTTGGAAGGGGTCCTGGGGATCACTGAAGCTTTCTTT	CASSLEGVLGITEAFF
.	TRBV11-2	.	TRBJ1-2	TGTGCCAGCAGCTTAGCGGGCGGACACAGGGAGCATAGCGGCTACACCTTC	CASSLAGGHREHSGYTF
.	TRBV5-6	.	TRBJ1-2	TGTGCCAGCAGCTTCGCGGGATATGGCTACACCTTC	CASSFAGYGYTF
.	TRBV20-1	TRBD2	TRBJ2-1	TGCAGTGCTAGAGATTCCGGCATAGCGGGAGGTCCTTCCTACAATGAGCAGTTCTTC	CSARDSGIAGGPSYNEQFF
.	TRBV5-6	TRBD2	TRBJ2-7	TGTGCCAGCAGCGGGGGACTAGCGGGAGTATACGAGCAGTACTTC	CASSGGLAGVYEQYF
.	TRBV28	TRBD1	TRBJ2-5	TGTGCCAGCAGTTCCTCCCTGATCGGACAGGGGTTGGAGACCCAGTACTTC	CASSSSLIGQGLETQYF
.	TRBV7-4	TRBD2	TRBJ2-5	TGTGCCAGCAGCCCTTCACTAGCGGCGGAAGAGACCCAGTACTTC	CASSPSLAAEETQYF
few	TRBV6-5	.	TRBJ1-1	TGTGCCAGCAGTTACGGGGATTCTTACACTGAAGCTTTCTTT	CASSYGDSYTEAFF
.	TRBV29-1	TRBD2	TRBJ2-7	TGCAGCGTAATGTCCCTTGGGGGGACTAGCACCTACGAGCAGTACTTC	CSVMSLGGTSTYEQYF
once	TRBV13	.	TRBJ2-2	TGTGCCAGCAGCCCACCGAAGGGGGGGCGACATTCGGCGAACACCGGGGAGCTGTTTTTT	CASSPPKGGRHSANTGELFF
.	TRBV15	.	TRBJ2-1	TGTGCCACCAGCAGAGATCGGGACACCAACAATGAGCAGTTCTTC	CATSRDRDTNNEQFF
.	TRBV29-1	.	TRBJ2-7	TGCAGCGTTAGGACCGGCGAGCAGTACTTC	CSVRTGEQYF
.	TRBV27	TRBD1	TRBJ2-2	TGTGCCAGCAGTTGGGGGACAGGGGAAGCCGGGGAGCTGTTTTTT	CASSWGTGEAGELFF
.	TRBV10-3	TRBD1	TRBJ2-1	TGTGCCATCAGTGAAGCCGGGACAGGGGCTTACAATGAGCAGTTCTTC	CAISEAGTGAYNEQFF
.	TRBV29-1	TRBD2	TRBJ2-1	TGCAGCGTCGCGGGAGGCGATGATAATGAGCAGTTCTTC	CSVAGGDDNEQFF
.	TRBV28	TRBD1	TRBJ1-4	TGTGCCAGCAGTTTCCAACAGGGGGGGTTCTTTGCTAATGAAAAACTGTTTTTT	CASSFQQGGFFANEKLFF
few	TRBV30	.	TRBJ2-2	TGTGCCTGGAGTGTGGGTCTCTCCGGGGAGCTGTTTTTT	CAWSVGLSGELFF
.	TRBV5-6	.	TRBJ2-7	TGTGCCAGCAGATTGTCAGGCAGCATGCACGAGCAGTACTTC	CASRLSGSMHEQYF
.	TRBV6-6	.	TRBJ2-3	TGTGCCAGCAGTGCCACTAGAGGCCCCTTAGCAGATACGCAGTATTTT	CASSATRGPLADTQYF